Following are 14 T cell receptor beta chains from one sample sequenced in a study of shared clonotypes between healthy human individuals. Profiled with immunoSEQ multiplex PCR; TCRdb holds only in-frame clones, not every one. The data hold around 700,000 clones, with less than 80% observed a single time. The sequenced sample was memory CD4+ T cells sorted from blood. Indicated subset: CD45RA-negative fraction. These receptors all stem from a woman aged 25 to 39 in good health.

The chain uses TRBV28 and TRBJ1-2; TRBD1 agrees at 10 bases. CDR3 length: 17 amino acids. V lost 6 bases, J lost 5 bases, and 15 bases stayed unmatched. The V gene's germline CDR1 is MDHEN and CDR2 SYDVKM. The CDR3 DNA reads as TGTGCCAGCAGCTGGGCGGGACAGGGGAGGGGTCGGTATGGCTACACCTTC. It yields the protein CASSWAGQGRGRYGYTF.

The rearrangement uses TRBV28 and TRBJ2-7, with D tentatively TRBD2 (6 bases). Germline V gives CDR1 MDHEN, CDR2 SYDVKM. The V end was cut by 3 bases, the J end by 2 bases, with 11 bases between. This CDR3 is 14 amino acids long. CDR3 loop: CASSLPGGTYEQYF. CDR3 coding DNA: TGTGCCAGCAGTTTGCCTGGGGGGACCTACGAGCAGTACTTC.

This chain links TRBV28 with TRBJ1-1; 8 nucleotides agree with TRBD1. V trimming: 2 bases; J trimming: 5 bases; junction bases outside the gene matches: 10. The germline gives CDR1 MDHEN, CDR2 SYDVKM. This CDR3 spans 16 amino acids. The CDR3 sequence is CASSLMPGGLRTEAFF. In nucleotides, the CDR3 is TGTGCCAGCAGTTTAATGCCAGGGGGCCTCAGGACTGAAGCTTTCTTT.

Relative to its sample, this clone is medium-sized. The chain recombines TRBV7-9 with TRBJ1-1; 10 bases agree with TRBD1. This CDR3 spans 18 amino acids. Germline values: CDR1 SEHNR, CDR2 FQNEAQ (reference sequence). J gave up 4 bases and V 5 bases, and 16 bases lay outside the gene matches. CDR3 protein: CASSPAGQGRGGSTEAFF. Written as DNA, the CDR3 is TGTGCCAGCAGCCCAGCGGGACAGGGGAGAGGTGGAAGCACTGAAGCTTTCTTT.

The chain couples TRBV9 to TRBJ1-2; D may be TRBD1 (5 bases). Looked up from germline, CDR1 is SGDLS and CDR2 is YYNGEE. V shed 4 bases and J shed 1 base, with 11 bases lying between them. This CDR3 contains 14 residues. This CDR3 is CASSPLTVNYGYTF. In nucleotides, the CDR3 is TGTGCCAGCAGCCCCCTGACAGTTAACTATGGCTACACCTTC.

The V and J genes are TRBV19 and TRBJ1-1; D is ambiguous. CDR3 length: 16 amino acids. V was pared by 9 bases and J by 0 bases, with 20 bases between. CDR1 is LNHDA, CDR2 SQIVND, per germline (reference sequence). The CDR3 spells CASSMATRIMNTEAFF. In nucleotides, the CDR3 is TGTGCCAGCTCAATGGCGACTAGAATTATGAACACTGAAGCTTTCTTT.

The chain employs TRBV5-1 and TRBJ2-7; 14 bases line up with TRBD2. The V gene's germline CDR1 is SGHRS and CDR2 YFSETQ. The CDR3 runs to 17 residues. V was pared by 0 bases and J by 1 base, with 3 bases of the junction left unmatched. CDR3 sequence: CASSLATSGGASYEQYF. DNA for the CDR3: TGCGCCAGCAGCTTGGCGACTAGCGGGGGGGCTTCCTACGAGCAGTACTTC.

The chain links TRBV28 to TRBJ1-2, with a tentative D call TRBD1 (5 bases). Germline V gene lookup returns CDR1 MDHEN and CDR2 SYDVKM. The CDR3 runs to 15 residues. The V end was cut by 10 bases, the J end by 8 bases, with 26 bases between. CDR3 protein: CAIPQGSGLREGYTF. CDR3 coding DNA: TGTGCCATACCCCAGGGTTCTGGCTTGCGCGAGGGCTACACCTTC.

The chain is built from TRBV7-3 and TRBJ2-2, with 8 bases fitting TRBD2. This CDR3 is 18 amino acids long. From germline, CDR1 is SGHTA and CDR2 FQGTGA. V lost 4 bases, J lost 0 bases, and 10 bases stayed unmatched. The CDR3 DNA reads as TGTGCCAGCAGCTCCTCGGGAGGGCGCGCAGCGAACACCGGGGAGCTGTTTTTT. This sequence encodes CASSSSGGRAANTGELFF.

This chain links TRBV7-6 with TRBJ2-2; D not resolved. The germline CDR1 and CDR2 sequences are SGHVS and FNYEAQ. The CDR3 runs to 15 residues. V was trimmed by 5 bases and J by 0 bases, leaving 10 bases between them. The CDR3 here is CASSQRKTNTGELFF. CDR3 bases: TGTGCCAGCAGCCAGAGGAAGACGAACACCGGGGAGCTGTTTTTT.

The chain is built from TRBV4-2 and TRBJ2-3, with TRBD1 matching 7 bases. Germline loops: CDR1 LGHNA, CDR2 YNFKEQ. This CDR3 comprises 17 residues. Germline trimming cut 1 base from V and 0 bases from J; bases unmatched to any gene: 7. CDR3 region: CASSQGPTGTSTDTQYF. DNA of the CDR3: TGTGCCAGCAGCCAAGGCCCGACAGGGACAAGCACAGATACGCAGTATTTT.

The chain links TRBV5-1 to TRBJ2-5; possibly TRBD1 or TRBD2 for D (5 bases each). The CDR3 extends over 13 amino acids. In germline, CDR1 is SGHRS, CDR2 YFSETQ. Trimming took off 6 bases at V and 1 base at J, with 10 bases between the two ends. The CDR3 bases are TGCGCCAGCACTAAGGGGAGCCAAGAGACCCAGTACTTC. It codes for CASTKGSQETQYF.

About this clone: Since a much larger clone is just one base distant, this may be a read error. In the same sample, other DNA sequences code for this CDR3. CDR3 sequence (DNA): TGCGCCAGCAGCCAAGGGACAGGCACAGATACGCAGTATTTT. It yields the protein CASSQGTGTDTQYF. This sequence joins TRBV5-1 and TRBJ2-3; TRBD1 aligns across 7 bases. Looked up from germline, CDR1 is SGHRS and CDR2 is YFSETQ. V trimming: 4 bases; J trimming: 1 base; junction bases outside the gene matches: 3. This CDR3 spans 14 amino acids.

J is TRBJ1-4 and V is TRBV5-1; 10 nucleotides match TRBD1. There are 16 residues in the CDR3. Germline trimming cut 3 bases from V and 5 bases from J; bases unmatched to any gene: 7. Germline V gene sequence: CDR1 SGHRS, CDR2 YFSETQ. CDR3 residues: CASSSLGTGENEKLFF. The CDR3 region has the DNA TGCGCCAGCAGCTCATTAGGGACAGGGGAAAATGAAAAACTGTTTTTT.